This T cell receptor (beta chain) was recorded in a study of shared clonotypes between healthy human individuals. Whole-study findings and limits: Tissues were not sampled, only blood, and their repertoires likely differ.

V lost 4 bases, J lost 4 bases, and 13 bases lay in between. This CDR3 is built from 15 residues. CDR1 and CDR2 (germline): LGHNA, YSLEER. Original data processing: Filtering of immunoSEQ junctional sequences could not match full-length read filtering. The data were produced by immunoSEQ multiplex PCR, yet TCRdb's version contains in-frame clones alone and is incomplete. Clonal size and the V and J genes are those of that table, whereas D and trimming came from the DNA. The sample has about 2.4 million clones; roughly 93% are singletons. To note about this clone: Antigen unknown.

The origin of this receptor is a man aged 18 to 30 in good health. Some clones in this sample may be carry-over from other donors' samples. Sequencing was done on a sample of naive CD4+ T cells from PBMCs. Subset described: CD45RA+ positively selected. J is TRBJ1-4 and V is TRBV4-3; D not certain. CDR3: CASSLVWRNNEKLFF. CDR3 DNA: TGCGCCAGCAGCCTCGTGTGGAGGAATAATGAAAAACTGTTTTTT.